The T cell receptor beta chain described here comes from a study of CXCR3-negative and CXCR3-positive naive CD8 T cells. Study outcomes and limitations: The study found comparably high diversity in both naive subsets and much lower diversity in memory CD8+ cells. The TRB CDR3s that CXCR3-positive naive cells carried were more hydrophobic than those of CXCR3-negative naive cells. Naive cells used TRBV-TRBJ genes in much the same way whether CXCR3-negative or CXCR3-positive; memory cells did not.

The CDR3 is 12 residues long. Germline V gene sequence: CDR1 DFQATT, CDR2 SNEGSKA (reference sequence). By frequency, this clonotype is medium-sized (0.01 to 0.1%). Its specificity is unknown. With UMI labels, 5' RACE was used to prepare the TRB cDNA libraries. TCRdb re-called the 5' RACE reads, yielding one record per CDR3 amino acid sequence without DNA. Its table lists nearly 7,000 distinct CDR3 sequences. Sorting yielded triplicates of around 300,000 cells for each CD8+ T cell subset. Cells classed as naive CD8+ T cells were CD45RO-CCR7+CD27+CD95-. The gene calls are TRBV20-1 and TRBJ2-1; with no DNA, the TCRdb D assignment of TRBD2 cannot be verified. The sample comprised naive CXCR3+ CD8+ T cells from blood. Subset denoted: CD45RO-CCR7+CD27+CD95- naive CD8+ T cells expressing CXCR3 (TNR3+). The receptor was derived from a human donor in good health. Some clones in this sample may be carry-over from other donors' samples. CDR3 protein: CSARIRANEQFF.